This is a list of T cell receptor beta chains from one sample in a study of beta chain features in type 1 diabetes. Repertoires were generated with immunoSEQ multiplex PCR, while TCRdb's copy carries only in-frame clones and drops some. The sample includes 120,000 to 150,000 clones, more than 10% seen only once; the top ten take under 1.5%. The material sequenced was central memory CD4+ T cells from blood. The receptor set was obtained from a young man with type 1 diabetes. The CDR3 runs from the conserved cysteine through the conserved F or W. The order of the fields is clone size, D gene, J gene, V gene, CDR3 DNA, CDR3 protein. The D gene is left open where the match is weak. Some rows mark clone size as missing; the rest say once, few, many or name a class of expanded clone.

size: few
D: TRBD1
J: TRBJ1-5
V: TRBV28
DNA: TGTGCCAGCAGTTTTTCAGGGGGGGGCAATCAGCCCCAGCATTTT
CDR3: CASSFSGGGNQPQHF

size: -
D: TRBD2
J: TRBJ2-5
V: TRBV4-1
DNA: TGCGCCAGCAGCCCCACGACTAGCGAGAGACAAGAGACCCAGTACTTC
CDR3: CASSPTTSERQETQYF

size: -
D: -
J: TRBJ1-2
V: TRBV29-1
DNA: TGCAGCGTTGCGGATGGCTACACCTTC
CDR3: CSVADGYTF

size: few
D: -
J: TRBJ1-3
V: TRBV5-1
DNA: TGCGCCAGCAGCCAGGACTGGAGCTCTGGAAACACCATATATTTT
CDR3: CASSQDWSSGNTIYF

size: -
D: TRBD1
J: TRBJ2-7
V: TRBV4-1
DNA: TGCGCCAGCAGCCTGCCCCGGACAGGCGAGTCCTACGAGCAGTACTTC
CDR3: CASSLPRTGESYEQYF

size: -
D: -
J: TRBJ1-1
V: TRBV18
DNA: TGTGCCAGCTCACTAAAGGAGATGAACACTGAAGCTTTCTTT
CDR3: CASSLKEMNTEAFF

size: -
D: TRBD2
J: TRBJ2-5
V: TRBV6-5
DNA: TGTGCCAGCAGTCCCGGGACTAGCGGCCAAGAGACCCAGTACTTC
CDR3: CASSPGTSGQETQYF

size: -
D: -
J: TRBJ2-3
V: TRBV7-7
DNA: TGTGCCAGCAGCTTAGACCCTAGCACAGATACGCAGTATTTT
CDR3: CASSLDPSTDTQYF

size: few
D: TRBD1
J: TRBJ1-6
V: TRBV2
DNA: TGTGCCAGCAGTGAAGTACAGGGGGATTCACCCCTCCACTTT
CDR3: CASSEVQGDSPLHF

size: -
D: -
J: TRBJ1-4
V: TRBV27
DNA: TGTGCCAGCAGGGGCTTCAAGGGGACTAATGAAAAACTGTTTTTT
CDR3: CASRGFKGTNEKLFF

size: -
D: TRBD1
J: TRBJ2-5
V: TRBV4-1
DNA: TGCGCCAGCAGCCTCCGGGACAGGGAAGCGGAGACCCAGTACTTC
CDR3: CASSLRDREAETQYF

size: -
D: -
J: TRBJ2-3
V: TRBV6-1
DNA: TGTGCCAGCAGCCAAGGGGCGCTTAGCACAGATACGCAGTATTTT
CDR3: CASSQGALSTDTQYF

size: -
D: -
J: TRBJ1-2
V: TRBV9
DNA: TGTGCCAGCAGCGTAGATTCGGGAAACTATGGCTACACCTTC
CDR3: CASSVDSGNYGYTF

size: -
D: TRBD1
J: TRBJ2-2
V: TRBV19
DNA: TGTGCCAGTATTATCGGGACAGGGTTTACCGGGGAGCTGTTTTTT
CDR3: CASIIGTGFTGELFF

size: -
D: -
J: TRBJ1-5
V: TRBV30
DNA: TGTGCCTGGAGTCCTGGGGACCATCAGCCCCAGCATTTT
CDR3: CAWSPGDHQPQHF

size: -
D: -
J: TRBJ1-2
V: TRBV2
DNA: TGTGCCAGCAGCCAGAACTATGGCTACACCTTC
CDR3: CASSQNYGYTF

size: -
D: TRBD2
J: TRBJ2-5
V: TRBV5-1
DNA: TGCGCCAGCAGCTTGAGGGCGGGAGAAGAGACCCAGTACTTC
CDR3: CASSLRAGEETQYF

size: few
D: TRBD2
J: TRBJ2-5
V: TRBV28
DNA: TGTGCCAGCAGCTCCACAGCGGGGGGAGGAGAGACCCAGTACTTC
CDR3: CASSSTAGGGETQYF

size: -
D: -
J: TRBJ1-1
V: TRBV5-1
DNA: TGCGCCAGCAGCCCCATTGATTCCCGGACAGTTGAAGCTTTCTTT
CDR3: CASSPIDSRTVEAFF

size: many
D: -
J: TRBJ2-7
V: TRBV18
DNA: TGTGCCAGCTCACCATTGGCGCAATACGAGCAGTACTTC
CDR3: CASSPLAQYEQYF

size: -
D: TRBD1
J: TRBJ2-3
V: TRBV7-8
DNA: TGTGCCAGCAGCAAAGACAGGGGAACAGATACGCAGTATTTT
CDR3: CASSKDRGTDTQYF

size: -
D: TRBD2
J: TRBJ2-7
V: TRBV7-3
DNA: TGTGCCAGCAGCCGCGCCCCGGCTAGCGGGGGGGAGCAGTACTTC
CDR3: CASSRAPASGGEQYF

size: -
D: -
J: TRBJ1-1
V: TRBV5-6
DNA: TGTGCCAGCAGCTTGACAGGGCTGAACACTGAAGCTTTCTTT
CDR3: CASSLTGLNTEAFF

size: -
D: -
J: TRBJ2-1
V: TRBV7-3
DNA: TGTGCCAGCAGCCGGGGCCCTAACAATGAGCAGTTCTTC
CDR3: CASSRGPNNEQFF

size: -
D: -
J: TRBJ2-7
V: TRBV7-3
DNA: TGTGCCAGCAGCCCCCGGGGAGGCTACGAGCAGTACTTC
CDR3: CASSPRGGYEQYF

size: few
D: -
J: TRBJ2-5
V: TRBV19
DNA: TGTGCCAGTAGCGCGGGGACAGAAGAGACCCAGTACTTC
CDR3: CASSAGTEETQYF

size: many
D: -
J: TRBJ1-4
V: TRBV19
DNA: TGTGCCAGTAGTGCCTCGGGACCTTGGGAAAAACTGTTTTTT
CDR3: CASSASGPWEKLFF

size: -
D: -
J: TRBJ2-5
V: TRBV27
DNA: TGTGCCAGCAGGCTACAAGAGACCCAGTACTTC
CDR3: CASRLQETQYF

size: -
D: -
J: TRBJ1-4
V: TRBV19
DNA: TGTGCCAGTAGTAGACAGGTTGCAACTAATGAAAAACTGTTTTTT
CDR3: CASSRQVATNEKLFF

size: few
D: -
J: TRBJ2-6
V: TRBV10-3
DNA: TGTGCCATCAGTGAGTCTCGGGGCTCTGGGGCCAACGTCCTGACTTTC
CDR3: CAISESRGSGANVLTF

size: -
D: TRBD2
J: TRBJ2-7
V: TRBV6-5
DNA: TGTGCCAGCAGTCCGGGACTACACTTCTACGAGCAGTACTTC
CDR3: CASSPGLHFYEQYF

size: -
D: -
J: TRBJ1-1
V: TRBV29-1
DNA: TGCAGCGCCCAGGATGCGGGTCGGAACACTGAAGCTTTCTTT
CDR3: CSAQDAGRNTEAFF

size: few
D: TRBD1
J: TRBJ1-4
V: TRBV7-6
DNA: TGTGCCAGCAGCCGCGCCGGGACAGAGGGTGAAAAACTGTTTTTT
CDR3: CASSRAGTEGEKLFF

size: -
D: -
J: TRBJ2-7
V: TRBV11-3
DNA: TGTGCCAGCAGCTTAGGAAGGAGCTACGAGCAGTACTTC
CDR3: CASSLGRSYEQYF

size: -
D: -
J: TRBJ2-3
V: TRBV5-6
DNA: TGTGCCAGCAGCCTTACAGATACGCAGTATTTT
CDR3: CASSLTDTQYF

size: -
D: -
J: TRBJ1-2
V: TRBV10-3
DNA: TGTGCCATCAGTGAAACAGGCGATAGCTATGGCTACACCTTC
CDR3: CAISETGDSYGYTF

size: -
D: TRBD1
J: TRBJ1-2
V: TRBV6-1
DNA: TGTGCCAGCAGTGATGTCAACAGGGGGAACTATGGCTACACCTTC
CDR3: CASSDVNRGNYGYTF

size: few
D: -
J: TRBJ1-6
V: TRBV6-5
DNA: TGTGCCAGCAGTTACTCGTGGACAGACAATTCACCCCTCCACTTT
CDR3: CASSYSWTDNSPLHF

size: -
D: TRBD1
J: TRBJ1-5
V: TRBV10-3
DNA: TGTGCCATCAGTGACCTAGGGGGCGCGGATCAGCCCCAGCATTTT
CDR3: CAISDLGGADQPQHF

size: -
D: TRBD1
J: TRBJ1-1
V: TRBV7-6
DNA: TGTGCCAGCAGCTTAAGAGGGGGCGACGTGGGCACTGAAGCTTTCTTT
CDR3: CASSLRGGDVGTEAFF